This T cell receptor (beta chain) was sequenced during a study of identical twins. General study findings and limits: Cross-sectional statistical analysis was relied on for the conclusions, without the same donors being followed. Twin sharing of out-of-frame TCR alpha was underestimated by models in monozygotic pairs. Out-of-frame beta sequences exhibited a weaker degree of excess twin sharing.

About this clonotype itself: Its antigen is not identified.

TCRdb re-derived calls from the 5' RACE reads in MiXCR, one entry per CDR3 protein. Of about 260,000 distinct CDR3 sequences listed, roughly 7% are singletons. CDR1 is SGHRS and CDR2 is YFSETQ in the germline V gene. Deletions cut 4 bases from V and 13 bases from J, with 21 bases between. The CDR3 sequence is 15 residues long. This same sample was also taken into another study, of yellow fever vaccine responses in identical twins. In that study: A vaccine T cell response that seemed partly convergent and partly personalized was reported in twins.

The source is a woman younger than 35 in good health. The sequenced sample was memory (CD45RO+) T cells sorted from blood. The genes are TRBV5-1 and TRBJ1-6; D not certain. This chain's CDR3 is CASSPLGRPSNPLHF. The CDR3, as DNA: TGCGCCAGCAGCCCCCTCGGGAGGCCTTCCAATCCCCTCCACTTT.